Listed below are T cell receptor beta chains from one sample, sequenced in a study of shared clonotypes between healthy human individuals. The protocol was immunoSEQ multiplex PCR, while the TCRdb copy is restricted to in-frame clones and leaves out a portion. The sample holds a few million clones; approximately 93% are singletons and the top ten take about 0.41%. Sequencing used naive CD4+ T cells from PBMCs. The receptors come from a man in his late teens or twenties in good health. Some clones in this sample may be carry-over from other donors' samples. Each CDR3 is given with its conserved first and last residue. Fields, in order: J gene, V gene, CDR3 length, clone size, D gene, CDR3 DNA, CDR3 protein. D genes are given only for firm matches. Expanded clones are given a class, and other clones once, few, many or no size at all.

TRBJ2-1,TRBV20-1,11,once,NA,TGCAGTGCTGACCGACAAAATGAGCAGTTCTTC,CSADRQNEQFF
TRBJ1-5,TRBV30,13,few,NA,TGTGCCTGGAGTGTAGGAAGCAATCAGCCCCAGCATTTT,CAWSVGSNQPQHF
TRBJ2-1,TRBV7-3,17,once,TRBD2,TGTGCCAGCAGCTTCTACCCTACGAGCGGGAGGGGAAATGAGCAGTTCTTC,CASSFYPTSGRGNEQFF
TRBJ2-5,TRBV18,15,NA,TRBD1,TGTGCCAGCTCCCTCTTGGGACAGCGAGAAGAGACCCAGTACTTC,CASSLLGQREETQYF
TRBJ2-2,TRBV4-3,17,NA,NA,TGCGCCAGCAGCCAAGAGCCCCGGGGGCTTACCACCGGGGAGCTGTTTTTT,CASSQEPRGLTTGELFF
TRBJ1-2,TRBV28,13,NA,TRBD1,TGTGCCAGCAACCCGACAGGGAACTATGGCTACACCTTC,CASNPTGNYGYTF
TRBJ1-4,TRBV15,16,NA,NA,TGTGCCACCAGCAGGCCAGGGTTCGCAACTAATGAAAAACTGTTTTTT,CATSRPGFATNEKLFF
TRBJ2-4,TRBV18,16,NA,NA,TGTGCCAGCTCACCAGGAGGGTCCCTAGCCAAAAACATTCAGTACTTC,CASSPGGSLAKNIQYF
TRBJ2-7,TRBV7-9,14,NA,NA,TGTGCCAGCAAGGAGGGGGGAAAGGACTACGAGCAGTACTTC,CASKEGGKDYEQYF
TRBJ2-3,TRBV9,15,NA,NA,TGTGCCAGCAGCTCAAGACCCTCTAGCACAGATACGCAGTATTTT,CASSSRPSSTDTQYF
TRBJ2-5,TRBV18,12,NA,NA,TGTGCCAGCTCACCACCCGGAGAGACCCAGTACTTC,CASSPPGETQYF
TRBJ2-1,TRBV5-6,17,NA,NA,TGTGCCAGCAGTTTCCGCACGGGGACGATATCCTACAATGAGCAGTTCTTC,CASSFRTGTISYNEQFF
TRBJ2-1,TRBV9,18,NA,TRBD2,TGTGCCAGCAGCCCGGGACTAGCGGGAGGGTTCTCCTACAATGAGCAGTTCTTC,CASSPGLAGGFSYNEQFF
TRBJ2-1,TRBV4-3,13,NA,NA,TGCGCCAGCAGCCAAGATGGGTCCGGGACTCAGTTCTTC,CASSQDGSGTQFF
TRBJ2-2,TRBV7-3,16,NA,NA,TGTGCCAGCAGCTTACAGGGTGAATGGGACACCGGGGAGCTGTTTTTT,CASSLQGEWDTGELFF
TRBJ1-1,TRBV6-6,15,NA,NA,TGTGCCAGCAGTTACGCGACGGCTAAATACACTGAAGCTTTCTTT,CASSYATAKYTEAFF
TRBJ2-1,TRBV7-9,14,NA,NA,TGTGCCAGCAGCTTACAACGGACGAAGGGTGGGCAGTTCTTC,CASSLQRTKGGQFF
TRBJ1-5,TRBV27,15,NA,NA,TGTGCCAGCACCCCCATTGGGCGGGTCAATCAGCCCCAGCATTTT,CASTPIGRVNQPQHF
TRBJ2-7,TRBV18,15,NA,NA,TGTGCCAGCTCACCAGTTTCCCAGGCCTCCTACGAGCAGTACTTC,CASSPVSQASYEQYF
TRBJ2-1,TRBV5-6,13,NA,NA,TGTGCCAGCAGCTCGGGTGGGCGGGGCCATTGGTTCTTC,CASSSGGRGHWFF